Presented here are 2 T cell receptor beta chains from one specimen sequenced in a study of blood T cell repertoires in COVID-19. The method was immunoSEQ multiplex PCR; TCRdb's version includes in-frame clones alone and lacks a portion of them. The profile shows under 95,000 clones, approximately 80% of them singletons. The sample taken for sequencing was peripheral blood. The receptors shown here come from a woman between 70 and 85 years old with acute or convalescent COVID-19.

The rearrangement uses TRBV5-1 and TRBJ1-1; the D gene is possibly TRBD1 (6 bases). V was trimmed by 6 bases and J by 1 base, leaving 22 bases between them. Germline lookup yields CDR1 SGHRS and CDR2 YFSETQ. CDR3 size: 17 residues. CDR3 loop: CASNPLGAGVGNTEAFF. DNA of the CDR3: TGCGCCAGCAACCCACTGGGGGCAGGGGTGGGGAACACTGAAGCTTTCTTT.

The rearrangement links TRBV19 to TRBJ1-1; 8 nucleotides match TRBD1. Losses at the gene ends were 3 bases for V and 5 bases for J; bases not matched to a gene: 11. The CDR3 covers 16 residues. Germline V gene lookup returns CDR1 LNHDA and CDR2 SQIVND (reference sequence). CDR3 DNA sequence: TGTGCCAGTAGTATCCCCCTCGGACAGGGTTATACTGAAGCTTTCTTT. This encodes CASSIPLGQGYTEAFF. The full variable domain, rest sourced from reference TRBV19 and TRBJ1-1, is DGGITQSPKYLFRKEGQNVTLSCEQNLNHDAMYWYRQDPGQGLRLIYYSQIVNDFQKGDIAEGYSVSREKKESFPLTVTSAQKNPTAFYLCASSIPLGQGYTEAFFGQGTRLTVV.